The 29 T cell receptor beta chains reported below all come from one sample, sequenced in a study of somatic mutations in T cells in chronic GVHD. The table came from immunoSEQ multiplex PCR; TCRdb's copy has only in-frame clones and leaves some out. The sample holds around 13,000 clones, 78% seen once. Sequencing used Vbeta20-negative CD4+ T cells from blood. The receptors were gathered from a male patient aged 50 to 59 with chronic graft-versus-host disease. Some T cells may arise from the graft donor.

The chain combines TRBV11-1 with TRBJ2-7; 11 bases fit TRBD1. The V gene's germline CDR1 is SGHAT and CDR2 FQDESV (reference sequence). V was pared by 4 bases and J by 3 bases, with 8 bases of the junction left unmatched. The CDR3 runs to 16 residues. CDR3 DNA: TGTGCCAGCAGCTCTCCGGGACAGGGGGTCTTCTACGAGCAGTACTTC. Translation: CASSSPGQGVFYEQYF.

The chain joins TRBV19 to TRBJ2-7, with TRBD1 matching 7 bases. The J segment lost 2 bases and the V segment lost 4 bases, leaving 8 bases of the junction unmatched. The CDR3 covers 15 residues. Germline V gene data show CDR1 as LNHDA and CDR2 as SQIVND (reference sequence). The CDR3 region is CASSKARQGTYEQYF. CDR3 DNA: TGTGCCAGTAGTAAGGCAAGACAGGGCACCTACGAGCAGTACTTC.

This sequence joins TRBV28 and TRBJ2-7; D is unclear. The CDR3 totals 13 residues. V was cut by 8 bases and J by 5 bases, with 16 bases left in between. Germline lookup yields CDR1 MDHEN and CDR2 SYDVKM. This chain's CDR3 is CASQPTKADEQYF. The CDR3 DNA sequence: TGTGCCAGCCAGCCCACCAAGGCGGACGAGCAGTACTTC.

This clone came up a few times. The rearrangement uses TRBV6-1 and TRBJ1-1; 7 bases are shared with TRBD1. The CDR3 runs to 14 residues. After removal of 5 bases from V and 4 bases from J, the junction contained 7 bases not matched to a gene. Looked up from germline, CDR1 is MNHNS and CDR2 is SASEGT. This CDR3 is CASSSPQGSTEAFF. The CDR3 nucleotides read TGTGCCAGCAGTTCGCCACAGGGGAGCACTGAAGCTTTCTTT.

The rearrangement uses TRBV4-1 and TRBJ2-7, with 8 bases aligning to TRBD1. Germline V gives CDR1 MGHRA, CDR2 YSYEKL. V lost 4 bases, J lost 1 base, and 6 bases stayed unmatched. This CDR3 region has 15 residues. Here the CDR3 reads CASSPGQGSSYEQYF. The CDR3 coding sequence is TGCGCCAGCAGCCCAGGACAGGGAAGTTCCTACGAGCAGTACTTC.

V is TRBV28 and J is TRBJ2-3, with TRBD2 matching 7 bases. J gave up 2 bases and V 5 bases, and 13 bases lay outside the gene matches. Looked up from germline, CDR1 is MDHEN and CDR2 is SYDVKM. The CDR3 loop spans 17 amino acids. CDR3 DNA sequence: TGTGCCAGCAGTCCCCCTTCAGGGCTAGCGGACACAGATACGCAGTATTTT. Amino acids: CASSPPSGLADTDTQYF. Full variable domain (missing parts from reference TRBV28 and TRBJ2-3): DVKVTQSSRYLVKRTGEKVFLECVQDMDHENMFWYRQDPGLGLRLIYFSYDVKMKEKGDIPEGYSVSREKKERFSLILESASTNQTSMYLCASSPPSGLADTDTQYFGPGTRLTVL.

The V gene is TRBV6-6, the J gene TRBJ2-3, with 12 bases identical to TRBD2. The CDR3 contains 15 residues. Germline V gives CDR1 MNHNY, CDR2 SVGAGI (reference sequence). V lost 10 bases to trimming and J lost 4 bases; unmatched junction nucleotides: 9. CDR3 bases: TGTGCCACAACCCGGACTAGCGGGATGTCAGATACGCAGTATTTT. It specifies CATTRTSGMSDTQYF.

The J gene is TRBJ1-3, the V gene TRBV6-5; D possibly corresponds to TRBD1 (5 bases). CDR3 length equals 14 residues. Deletions cut 4 bases from V and 4 bases from J, with 11 bases between. Looked up from germline, CDR1 is MNHEY and CDR2 is SVGAGI. The CDR3 nucleotides are TGTGCCAGCAGTTCCAGGGTGTCCGGAAACACCATATATTTT. Translating it yields CASSSRVSGNTIYF.

This clone came up a few times. The V gene is TRBV4-2, the J gene TRBJ1-5; 8 bases fit TRBD1. The CDR3 spans 15 residues. In germline, CDR1 is LGHNA, CDR2 YNFKEQ. After removal of 4 bases from V and 6 bases from J, the junction contained 8 bases not matched to a gene. Written as DNA, the CDR3 is TGTGCCAGCAGCCGAGGACAGGGCGTGGGTCAGCCCCAGCATTTT. The encoded protein is CASSRGQGVGQPQHF.

This sequence joins TRBV9 and TRBJ2-7, with TRBD1 identical over 9 bases. Germline CDR1 SGDLS, CDR2 YYNGEE. Trimming at V came to 0 bases and at J to 4 bases, leaving 5 bases not matched to a gene. The CDR3 is made up of 15 amino acids. CDR3 loop: CASSVEGQGLYEQYF. As DNA, the CDR3 is TGTGCCAGCAGCGTAGAGGGACAGGGTCTTTACGAGCAGTACTTC.

The chain has TRBV5-6 and TRBJ1-1; the D is unclear. The CDR3 length is 15 residues. Trimming took 4 bases from V and 2 from J, leaving 15 bases between them. Germline V gives CDR1 SGHDT, CDR2 YYEEEE. Written as DNA, the CDR3 is TGTGCCAGCAGCCCTGTCGGGAGTCCCAACACTGAAGCTTTCTTT. It codes for CASSPVGSPNTEAFF.

This clone was observed once. The chain uses TRBV27 and TRBJ1-1; perhaps TRBD1 as D (6 bases). Germline CDR1 is MNHEY and CDR2 is SMNVEV (reference sequence). V shed 6 bases and J shed 0 bases, with 14 bases lying between them. This CDR3 has 15 amino acids. CDR3 sequence: CASRPRGGVNTEAFF. In DNA, the CDR3 is TGTGCCAGCAGACCCCGCGGGGGCGTGAACACTGAAGCTTTCTTT.

V is TRBV6-1 and J is TRBJ2-5; a weak D match, TRBD2 (6 bases). Trimming pared 7 bases from V and 7 bases from J, leaving 13 bases between. The CDR3 is 12 amino acids. The germline gives CDR1 MNHNS, CDR2 SASEGT. Here the CDR3 DNA reads TGTGCCAGCATTAGACCCGGGGGGACCCAGTACTTC. Its protein is CASIRPGGTQYF.

The gene calls are TRBV14 and TRBJ1-2; D is unresolved. CDR3 length: 15 residues. The germline CDR1 and CDR2 sequences are SGHDN and FVKESK. V was trimmed by 1 base and J by 6 bases, leaving 15 bases between them. The CDR3 DNA reads as TGTGCCAGCAGCCAAGTTGGGTCAAACGAGGATGGCTACACCTTC. Translating it yields CASSQVGSNEDGYTF.

This clone was counted a few times. The chain joins TRBV7-8 to TRBJ2-5, with TRBD1 matching 7 bases. From germline, CDR1 is SGHVS and CDR2 FQNEAQ. V shed 5 bases and J 2 bases; nucleotides not matched to a gene: 8. The CDR3 has 15 residues. In DNA form, the CDR3 reads TGTGCCAGCAGCCCAAACCGGGACAGACAAGAGACCCAGTACTTC. It specifies CASSPNRDRQETQYF.

The V call is TRBV6-5, the J call TRBJ1-5; a possible D gene is TRBD1 (6 bases). The CDR3 is 13 amino acids. V lost 5 bases and J 9 bases, leaving 14 bases between the germline ends. Germline V gene sequence: CDR1 MNHEY, CDR2 SVGAGI. The CDR3 DNA is TGTGCCAGCAGTGAAGCGCAGGGGACGCCCCAGCATTTT. Translated: CASSEAQGTPQHF.

This sequence joins TRBV2 and TRBJ1-2, with D maybe TRBD1 (5 bases). Trimming shortened V by 4 bases and J by 2 bases, and 5 bases separated the two germline ends. Per the germline V gene, CDR1 is SNHLY and CDR2 is FYNNEI. This CDR3 has 12 amino acids. The CDR3 protein is CASSGQNYGYTF. The CDR3 bases are TGTGCCAGCAGTGGACAGAACTATGGCTACACCTTC.

The chain uses TRBV5-6 and TRBJ2-5; weak D call: TRBD2 (6 bases). The CDR3 sequence is 16 residues long. Trimming took 4 bases from V and 0 from J, leaving 16 bases between them. The germline gives CDR1 SGHDT, CDR2 YYEEEE. The CDR3 DNA follows: TGTGCCAGCAGCGGGGGAAGGGGACTGTACCAAGAGACCCAGTACTTC. Residues: CASSGGRGLYQETQYF.

The chain has TRBV2 and TRBJ2-2, with no clear D. The CDR3 sequence is 13 residues long. V lost 5 bases and J lost 1, with 5 bases in between. The germline V gene has CDR1 SNHLY and CDR2 FYNNEI. The CDR3 loop is CASSRQNTGELFF. The CDR3 coding sequence is TGTGCCAGCAGTAGACAGAACACCGGGGAGCTGTTTTTT.

The chain joins TRBV7-6 to TRBJ1-6; no definite D call. V was shortened by 1 base and J by 9 bases, with 10 bases between the two germline ends. Germline assignment: CDR1 SGHVS and CDR2 FNYEAQ. The CDR3 has 14 amino acids. The CDR3 DNA is TGTGCCAGCAGCTTAGGATCGGTTGGTTCACCCCTCCACTTT. It yields the protein CASSLGSVGSPLHF.

The rearrangement uses TRBV19 and TRBJ1-5, with unresolved D. This CDR3 contains 16 residues. The V gene lost 3 bases and the J gene lost 2 bases, with 14 bases spanning the gap. Germline values: CDR1 LNHDA, CDR2 SQIVND (reference sequence). The chain's CDR3 is CASSMGSGSGNQPQHF. The CDR3, as DNA: TGTGCCAGTAGTATGGGGTCGGGGAGTGGCAATCAGCCCCAGCATTTT.

The chain uses TRBV19 and TRBJ1-5; D is undetermined. Trimming took 3 bases from V and 4 from J, leaving 7 bases between them. The length of the CDR3 is 13 residues. Germline-derived CDR1 and CDR2 are LNHDA and SQIVND (reference sequence). This chain's CDR3 is CASSMAFNQPQHF. For the CDR3, the DNA is TGTGCCAGTAGTATGGCCTTTAATCAGCCCCAGCATTTT.

The rearrangement joins TRBV10-1 to TRBJ2-7; 7 nucleotides match TRBD1. V dropped 3 bases and J dropped 1; count of bases not matched to a gene: 3. Germline loops: CDR1 WNHNN, CDR2 SYGVQD (reference sequence). The CDR3 spans 14 residues. The CDR3 loop reads CASSDPTGSYEQYF. DNA for the CDR3: TGCGCCAGCAGTGACCCGACAGGGTCCTACGAGCAGTACTTC.

The rearrangement uses TRBV7-7 and TRBJ2-3, with 8 bases matching TRBD1. V gave up 6 bases and J gave up 7 bases; unmatched junction bases: 6. The CDR3 spans 13 residues. Germline V gives CDR1 SSHAT, CDR2 FNYEAQ (reference sequence). CDR3: CASSTTGENTQYF. The CDR3 DNA sequence: TGTGCCAGCAGTACGACAGGGGAGAATACGCAGTATTTT.

The chain combines TRBV7-6 with TRBJ2-3; tentative D call: TRBD2 (5 bases). The CDR3 runs 15 residues. The V gene's germline CDR1 is SGHVS and CDR2 FNYEAQ. V lost 7 bases and J lost 2, with 16 bases in between. The DNA of the CDR3 is TGTGCCAGCACCCCGGTCGGTAGCGCCACAGATACGCAGTATTTT. Protein: CASTPVGSATDTQYF.

The gene calls are TRBV19 and TRBJ1-5, with D maybe TRBD1 (5 bases). V was cut by 4 bases and J by 7 bases, with 14 bases left in between. Germline CDR1 and CDR2: LNHDA and SQIVND (reference sequence). The CDR3 consists of 14 residues. The CDR3 region has the DNA TGTGCCAGTAGTACCCCGCGGGGGGGACAGCCCCAGCATTTT. Translating it yields CASSTPRGGQPQHF.

The chain employs TRBV14 and TRBJ2-5; a possible D gene is TRBD2 (5 bases). The CDR3 sequence is 14 residues long. Between the trimmed V and J ends, which lost 4 bases and 5 bases, there was a span of 14 bases. Germline CDR1 reads SGHDN; CDR2 reads FVKESK. CDR3 sequence (DNA): TGTGCCAGCAGCCTCCTCTTCACGGGGGAGACCCAGTACTTC. It encodes CASSLLFTGETQYF.

The chain links TRBV2 to TRBJ1-1, with D unresolved. Germline V gives CDR1 SNHLY, CDR2 FYNNEI. This CDR3 has 11 residues. Trimming took 8 bases from V and 1 from J, leaving 5 bases between them. Here the CDR3 reads CASEGNTEAFF. CDR3 in DNA: TGTGCCAGCGAGGGGAACACTGAAGCTTTCTTT.

This clone was observed once. J is TRBJ2-3 and V is TRBV6-1; no clear D. V was clipped by 5 bases and J by 5 bases, with 14 bases between them. The CDR3 consists of 14 residues. CDR1 and CDR2 (germline): MNHNS, SASEGT. The CDR3 bases are TGTGCCAGCAGTTTTAGCCCGCGCGTAGATACGCAGTATTTT. Its protein product is CASSFSPRVDTQYF.